This TCR beta chain was captured in a study of cytomegalovirus exposure and HLA in healthy donors. Turning to the study itself: Early released data comprised some 91 million unique TCRs from HLA-typed donors. Most genotyped donors, about four fifths of around 370, had Caucasian-associated genetic ancestry.

Study-wide results and limits: Most TCR sequences were seen very rarely across donors, but some public TCRs occurred in many.

The PCR had 60 Vbeta and 13 Jbeta primers. Produced via immunoSEQ multiplex PCR; TCRdb's table is partial and in-frame only. Of more than 150,000 clones in the sample, 75% to 85% were seen once. Despite likely unrecorded immune exposures, the donors were nominally healthy at the time of sampling. Regarding this clone: The antigen is not known.

Trimming took 10 bases from V and 5 from J; bases not matched to a gene: 12. The CDR3 covers 14 residues. CDR1 MDHEN and CDR2 SYDVKM come from the germline V gene. This clonotype originated in a woman aged 25 to 45 in good health and CMV-seronegative. What was sequenced was PBMCs. The chain combines TRBV28 with TRBJ2-5; TRBD1 aligns across 8 bases. The CDR3 spells CATVSQGARETQYF. CDR3 in DNA: TGTGCCACCGTATCCCAGGGGGCTCGGGAGACCCAGTACTTC.